This T cell receptor beta chain was captured in a study of T cell changes during pregnancy in multiple sclerosis (dated by TCRdb to about 2019). At the level of the whole study: In women with multiple sclerosis, the researchers looked at how the T cell repertoire shifted as pregnancy progressed.

The germline V gene (reference sequence) yields SGHNT for CDR1 and YYREEE for CDR2. Measured from the cysteine to the phenylalanine, the CDR3 is 12 residues long. Only CDR3 DNA remains: 36 bases, in frame from the first base. V is shortened by 2 bases, J by 3 bases, and the region joining them spans 6 bases. Libraries were built with the immunoSEQ multiplex PCR assay. Not all clones reach the TCRdb copy of this immuneACCESS table, which keeps in-frame sequences only. Checked studies attribute under half of the gap to unresolved V genes and leave the rest unexplained. The sample table records more than 90,000 clones; 91% of these occur just once. The ten largest account for about 3.1% of the sample. A remark on this clone: This receptor's antigen is unknown. Nothing much larger sits one base from this clone, and base qualities are not available.

Specimen: peripheral blood, collected in the second trimester of pregnancy. The receptor comes from a female donor with multiple sclerosis, enrolled in a pregnancy study. The rearranged segments are TRBV5-4 and TRBJ2-7, with TRBD2 tentatively as D gene (5 bases match). The CDR3 in this case is CASSFRDYEQYF. The base sequence is TGTGCCAGCAGCTTCCGGGACTACGAGCAGTACTTC.